The 25 T cell receptor beta chains below were found in one sample sequenced in a study of blood T cell repertoires in COVID-19. The table came from immunoSEQ multiplex PCR; TCRdb's copy has only in-frame clones and leaves some out. In the table there are about 170,000 clones, roughly 84% of which are singletons. The sequenced sample consisted of PBMCs or T cells enriched from blood (not recorded which). The origin of the receptors is a woman aged 45-60 years who had recovered from COVID-19.

The chain has TRBV11-2 and TRBJ2-7; a possible D gene is TRBD2 (6 bases). The CDR3 consists of 16 residues. Germline V gene lookup returns CDR1 SGHAT and CDR2 FQNNGV. V lost 7 bases, J lost 0 bases, and 19 bases lay in between. CDR3 region: CASTPMRGPSSYEQYF. The CDR3 nucleotides read TGTGCCAGCACCCCGATGCGGGGACCCAGCTCCTACGAGCAGTACTTC.

The chain has TRBV4-3 and TRBJ2-1, with 7 positions matching TRBD2. The germline V gene has CDR1 LGHNA and CDR2 YSLEER. The CDR3 has 16 amino acids. Trimming took 0 bases from V and 5 from J; bases not matched to a gene: 7. The CDR3, as DNA: TGCGCCAGCAGCCAAGATCTATGGGGGGGAAACAATGAGCAGTTCTTC. Amino acid sequence: CASSQDLWGGNNEQFF.

The chain is built from TRBV11-2 and TRBJ2-1; TRBD2 matches 8 bases. With 4 bases clipped from V and 6 bases from J, the junction kept 14 bases outside the gene matches. CDR3 length: 17 amino acids. Germline CDR1 and CDR2: SGHAT and FQNNGV. This CDR3 reads CASSSNAGTRIGNEQFF. The CDR3 DNA reads TGTGCCAGCAGCTCAAATGCCGGGACTAGAATCGGCAATGAGCAGTTCTTC.

This clone was seen only a few times. The chain employs TRBV7-8 and TRBJ1-5; maybe TRBD1 (6 bases). CDR3 length: 16 amino acids. CDR1 is SGHVS, CDR2 FQNEAQ, per germline. Between the trimmed V and J ends, which lost 0 bases and 2 bases, there was a span of 11 bases. CDR3 bases: TGTGCCAGCAGCTTAGCCGGGGGGCAGGGCAATCAGCCCCAGCATTTT. Its protein product is CASSLAGGQGNQPQHF. Variable domain in full (rest from reference TRBV7-8 and TRBJ1-5): GAGVSQSPRYKVAKRGQDVALRCDPISGHVSLFWYQQALGQGPEFLTYFQNEAQLDKSGLPSDRFFAERPEGSVSTLKIQRTQQEDSAVYLCASSLAGGQGNQPQHFGDGTRLSIL.

This clone was recorded once. The chain has TRBV13 and TRBJ1-2; 7 positions agree with TRBD1. This CDR3 contains 14 residues. Germline trimming cut 4 bases from V and 5 bases from J; bases unmatched to any gene: 7. CDR1 is PRHDT, CDR2 FYEKMQ, per germline (reference sequence). The CDR3 region is CASSSGGQAYGYTF. The CDR3 coding sequence is TGTGCCAGCAGCTCTGGAGGACAGGCGTATGGCTACACCTTC.

The V call is TRBV6-6, the J call TRBJ1-5; D remains unclear. This CDR3 comprises 14 residues. The ends were cut back, 7 bases at V and 1 base at J, with 11 bases in the middle. Germline V gene data show CDR1 as MNHNY and CDR2 as SVGAGI (reference sequence). CDR3 DNA: TGTGCCAGCAAGGAGGCATTCAGCAATCAGCCCCAGCATTTT. Residues: CASKEAFSNQPQHF.

The genes are TRBV12-5 and TRBJ2-1, with D possibly being TRBD2 (6 bases). Germline CDR1 LGHNT, CDR2 FRNRAP. Trimming removed 2 bases at V and 5 bases at J, with 10 bases between. This CDR3 comprises 14 residues. The chain's CDR3 is CASGLLGTHNEQFF. CDR3 nucleotide sequence: TGTGCTAGTGGTTTGTTGGGGACTCACAATGAGCAGTTCTTC.

The rearrangement uses TRBV19 and TRBJ2-6; the D is unclear. The CDR3 is 15 residues long. Germline V gene sequence: CDR1 LNHDA, CDR2 SQIVND (reference sequence). Trimming took 7 bases from V and 4 from J, leaving 14 bases between them. CDR3 residues: CASTLGGLGANVLTF. The CDR3 DNA reads as TGTGCCAGTACCCTGGGTGGGCTCGGGGCCAACGTCCTGACTTTC.

This chain joins TRBV4-2 and TRBJ2-1; perhaps TRBD2 as D (6 bases). The CDR3 has 17 amino acids. The V gene lost 0 bases and the J gene lost 1 base, with 13 bases spanning the gap. Per the germline V gene, CDR1 is LGHNA and CDR2 is YNFKEQ. CDR3 in amino acids: CASSQDVDRESYNEQFF. CDR3 DNA: TGTGCCAGCAGCCAAGATGTCGATCGGGAGTCCTACAATGAGCAGTTCTTC.

In its sample, this clone is medium-sized. The chain carries TRBV6-6 and TRBJ2-1, with D perhaps assigned TRBD1 or TRBD2 (7 bases each). Germline V CDR1 and CDR2: MNHNY, SVGAGI (reference sequence). V was pared by 7 bases and J by 1 base, with 17 bases between. The CDR3 is 16 amino acids. The CDR3 region has the DNA TGTGCCAGCACTCGATCAGGGGGGGGGTCCTACAATGAGCAGTTCTTC. Its translation is CASTRSGGGSYNEQFF.

The chain joins TRBV5-1 to TRBJ1-6; 10 bases are a match to TRBD1. The CDR3 spans 16 residues. Germline V lookup: CDR1 SGHRS, CDR2 YFSETQ. The trim removed 0 bases at V and 6 bases at J, leaving 3 bases unmatched. As DNA, the CDR3 is TGCGCCAGCAGCTTGGGACAGGGGGCAGGTAATTCACCCCTCCACTTT. The encoded protein is CASSLGQGAGNSPLHF.

V and J are TRBV14 and TRBJ2-3; the D gene is possibly TRBD2 (6 bases). V lost 1 base, J lost 5 bases, and 16 bases lay in between. Germline V gives CDR1 SGHDN, CDR2 FVKESK. The CDR3 is 16 residues long. The CDR3, as DNA: TGTGCCAGCAGCCAAGGTGGAGGGAAAGGTGGAGATACGCAGTATTTT. As protein: CASSQGGGKGGDTQYF.

The chain employs TRBV30 and TRBJ2-7, with TRBD2 identical over 15 bases. Losses at the gene ends were 0 bases for V and 7 bases for J; bases not matched to a gene: 4. Germline CDR1 and CDR2: GTSNPN and SVGIG (reference sequence). CDR3 length: 15 amino acids. CDR3 DNA sequence: TGTGCCTGGAGTGTTGGACTAGCGGGAGGGCAAGAGCAGTACTTC. It specifies CAWSVGLAGGQEQYF.

The V gene is TRBV5-1, the J gene TRBJ2-4; D unresolved. Germline V CDR1 and CDR2: SGHRS, YFSETQ. This CDR3 is built from 14 residues. V was cut by 0 bases and J by 8 bases, with 12 bases left in between. Here the CDR3 DNA reads TGCGCCAGCAGCTTGGCCGGCGGAGAGGACATTCAGTACTTC. Its translation is CASSLAGGEDIQYF.

The J gene is TRBJ2-3, the V gene TRBV5-1, with D hard to call. Germline values: CDR1 SGHRS, CDR2 YFSETQ. Trimming took 0 bases from V and 3 from J, leaving 11 bases between them. The CDR3 loop spans 15 amino acids. The CDR3 DNA is TGCGCCAGCAGCTTGGAAGTAGAACGGACAGATACGCAGTATTTT. Translating gives CASSLEVERTDTQYF.

The rearrangement links TRBV19 to TRBJ1-4; perhaps TRBD1 as D (6 bases). V lost 2 bases to trimming and J lost 10 bases, with 14 bases between them. The germline V gene has CDR1 LNHDA and CDR2 SQIVND (reference sequence). CDR3 length: 14 amino acids. The CDR3 DNA follows: TGTGCCAGTAGTATATCCTTACAGGGCGGAAAACTGTTTTTT. Its protein product is CASSISLQGGKLFF.

V is TRBV25-1 and J is TRBJ2-1; TRBD2 is a possible D gene (6 bases). This CDR3 contains 16 residues. Germline-derived CDR1 and CDR2 are MGHDK and SYGVNS. Trimming cost V 10 bases and J 0 bases, with 19 bases left between them. The CDR3 reads CATRTGGVSSYNEQFF. The CDR3 DNA follows: TGTGCCACCAGGACTGGCGGGGTGAGCTCCTACAATGAGCAGTTCTTC.

The chain couples TRBV6-5 to TRBJ2-7; 8 bases align to TRBD2. The CDR3 consists of 14 residues. CDR1 and CDR2 from the germline V gene are MNHEY and SVGAGI. The trim removed 6 bases at V and 7 bases at J, leaving 11 bases unmatched. CDR3 nucleotides: TGTGCCAGCAGCCGAACGTGGACTAGCATAGAGCAGTACTTC. Encoded protein: CASSRTWTSIEQYF.

This chain uses TRBV15 with TRBJ2-5, with D possibly matching TRBD1 (6 bases). The CDR3 spans 15 residues. Trimming removed 4 bases at V and 4 bases at J, with 16 bases between. Germline CDR1 is LNHNV and CDR2 is YYDKDF (reference sequence). CDR3 sequence reads: CATSTVQGGRETQYF. The CDR3 nucleotides are TGTGCCACCAGCACGGTACAGGGTGGTAGAGAGACCCAGTACTTC.

The chain combines TRBV28 with TRBJ2-7; D might be TRBD1 (6 bases). V lost 2 bases and J 2 bases, leaving 13 bases between the germline ends. The germline gives CDR1 MDHEN, CDR2 SYDVKM. This CDR3 region has 15 residues. This CDR3 is CASSLGRGRTYEQYF. CDR3 nucleotides: TGTGCCAGCAGTTTAGGCAGGGGTCGTACCTACGAGCAGTACTTC.

This clone was seen only a few times. This chain joins TRBV11-2 and TRBJ1-4; D is undetermined. The germline CDR1 and CDR2 sequences are SGHAT and FQNNGV. Trimming pared 3 bases from V and 8 bases from J, leaving 13 bases between. The CDR3 totals 14 residues. The CDR3 region has the DNA TGTGCCAGCAGCTTCCGTCGCCGACAAGAAAAACTGTTTTTT. Amino acids: CASSFRRRQEKLFF.

V gene TRBV27 combines with J gene TRBJ1-6; 9 bases map to TRBD1. With V trimmed by 0 bases and J by 15 bases, 9 bases remained unmatched. This CDR3 has 15 amino acids. The germline gives CDR1 MNHEY, CDR2 SMNVEV (reference sequence). The CDR3 protein is CASSLSGTGPFFLHF. For the CDR3, the DNA is TGTGCCAGCAGTTTATCAGGGACAGGGCCCTTTTTCCTCCACTTT.

The chain uses TRBV19 and TRBJ2-5; 8 bases fit TRBD1. CDR1 LNHDA and CDR2 SQIVND come from the germline V gene (reference sequence). Losses at the gene ends were 3 bases for V and 1 base for J; bases not matched to a gene: 4. The CDR3 has 15 residues. The CDR3 sequence is CASSIRGQAQETQYF. The CDR3 DNA is TGTGCCAGTAGTATCCGGGGACAGGCCCAAGAGACCCAGTACTTC.

The chain joins TRBV2 to TRBJ1-2; TRBD1 matches 7 bases. V dropped 4 bases and J dropped 3; count of bases not matched to a gene: 2. This CDR3 contains 13 residues. CDR1 is SNHLY, CDR2 FYNNEI, per germline. The CDR3 region is CASSATGDYGYTF. As DNA, the CDR3 is TGTGCCAGCAGTGCTACAGGGGACTATGGCTACACCTTC.

The V call is TRBV6-5, the J call TRBJ2-2; D is possibly TRBD2 (7 bases). Germline-derived CDR1 and CDR2 are MNHEY and SVGAGI. The V and J ends lost 2 bases and 4 bases respectively, with 14 bases between them. The CDR3 has 16 residues. The CDR3 bases are TGTGCCAGCAGTTACGGGGGGGGGCGTAGCACCGGGGAGCTGTTTTTT. Protein sequence: CASSYGGGRSTGELFF.